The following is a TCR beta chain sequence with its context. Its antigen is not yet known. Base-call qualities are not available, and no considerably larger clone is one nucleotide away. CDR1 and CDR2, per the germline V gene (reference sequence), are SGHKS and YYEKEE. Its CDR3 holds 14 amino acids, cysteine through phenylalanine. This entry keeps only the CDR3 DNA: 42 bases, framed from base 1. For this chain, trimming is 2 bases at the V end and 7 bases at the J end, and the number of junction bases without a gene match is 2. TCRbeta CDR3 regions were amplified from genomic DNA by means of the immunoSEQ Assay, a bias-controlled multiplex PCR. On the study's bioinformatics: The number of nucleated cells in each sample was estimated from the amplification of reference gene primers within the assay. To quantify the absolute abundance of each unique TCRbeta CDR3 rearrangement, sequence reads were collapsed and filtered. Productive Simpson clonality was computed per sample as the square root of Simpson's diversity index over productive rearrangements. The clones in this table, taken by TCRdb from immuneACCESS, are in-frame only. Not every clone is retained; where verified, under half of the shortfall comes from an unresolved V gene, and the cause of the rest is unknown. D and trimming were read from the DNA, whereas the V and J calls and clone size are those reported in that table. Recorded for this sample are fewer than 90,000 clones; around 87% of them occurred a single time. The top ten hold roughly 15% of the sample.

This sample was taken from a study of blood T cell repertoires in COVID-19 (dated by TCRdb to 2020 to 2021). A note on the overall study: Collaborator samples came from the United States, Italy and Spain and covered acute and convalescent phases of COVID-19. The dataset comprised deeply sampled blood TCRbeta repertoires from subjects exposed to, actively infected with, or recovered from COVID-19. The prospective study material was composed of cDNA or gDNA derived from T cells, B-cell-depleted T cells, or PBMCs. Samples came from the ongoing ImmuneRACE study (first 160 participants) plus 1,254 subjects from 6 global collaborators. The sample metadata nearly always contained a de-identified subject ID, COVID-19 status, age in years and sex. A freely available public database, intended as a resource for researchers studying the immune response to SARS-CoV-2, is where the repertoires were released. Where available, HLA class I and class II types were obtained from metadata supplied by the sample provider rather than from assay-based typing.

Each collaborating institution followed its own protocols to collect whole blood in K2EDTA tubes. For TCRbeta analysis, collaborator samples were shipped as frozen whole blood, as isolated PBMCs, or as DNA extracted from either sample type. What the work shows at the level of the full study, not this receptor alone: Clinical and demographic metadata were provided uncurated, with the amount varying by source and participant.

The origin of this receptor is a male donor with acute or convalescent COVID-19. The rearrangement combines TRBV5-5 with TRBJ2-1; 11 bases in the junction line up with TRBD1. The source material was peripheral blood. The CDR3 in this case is CASSFGQGANEQFF. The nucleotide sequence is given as TGTGCCAGCAGCTTTGGACAGGGGGCGAATGAGCAGTTCTTC.